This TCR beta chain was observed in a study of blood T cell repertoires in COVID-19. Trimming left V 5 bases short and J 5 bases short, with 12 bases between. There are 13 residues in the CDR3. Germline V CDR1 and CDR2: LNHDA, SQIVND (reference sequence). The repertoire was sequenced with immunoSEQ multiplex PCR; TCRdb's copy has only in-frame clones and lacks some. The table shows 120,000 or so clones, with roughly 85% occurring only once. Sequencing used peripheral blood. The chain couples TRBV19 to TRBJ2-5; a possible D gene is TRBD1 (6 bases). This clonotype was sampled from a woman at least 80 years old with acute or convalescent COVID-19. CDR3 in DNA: TGTGCCAGTAGTCGACAGGCAAGGGAGACCCAGTACTTC. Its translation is CASSRQARETQYF. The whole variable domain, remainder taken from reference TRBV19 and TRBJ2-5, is DGGITQSPKYLFRKEGQNVTLSCEQNLNHDAMYWYRQDPGQGLRLIYYSQIVNDFQKGDIAEGYSVSREKKESFPLTVTSAQKNPTAFYLCASSRQARETQYFGPGTRLLVL.